A single T cell receptor beta chain is shown here with its context. Its antigen is still unknown. This entry comes from a study of CXCR3-negative and CXCR3-positive naive CD8 T cells. Findings and caveats of the study: Comparison of naive cells showed more hydrophobic TRB CDR3s in CXCR3-positive than in CXCR3-negative naive cells.

Libraries were UMI-labeled 5' RACE TRB cDNA. TCRdb reworked the 5' RACE reads into one entry per CDR3 protein, no DNA. The specimen's table records approximately 100,000 distinct CDR3 sequences. Germline values: CDR1 LNHDA, CDR2 SQIVND (reference sequence). The CDR3 loop spans 17 amino acids. The chain recombines TRBV19 with TRBJ1-2. The receptor was derived from a human donor in good health. Some clones in this sample may be carry-over from other donors' samples. Sequencing was carried out using naive CXCR3+ CD8+ T cells from blood. Stated subset: CD45RO-CCR7+CD27+CD95- naive CD8+ T cells expressing CXCR3 (TNR3+). CDR3 residues: CASSIGGRGRDEYGYTF.